Listed here is a single TCR beta chain. Its specificity is unknown. Trimming pared 7 bases from V and 4 bases from J, leaving 13 bases between. CDR3 length equals 13 residues. Germline V gene lookup returns CDR1 SNHLY and CDR2 FYNNEI. This record belongs to a study of shared clonotypes between healthy human individuals. Study-level results: Non-shared clonotypes displayed generation probabilities falling below those of clonotypes present in all four donors.

Sequenced by immunoSEQ multiplex PCR; TCRdb stores in-frame clones only, minus some. The data contain about 1.5 million clones, approximately 98% of them singletons. The sequencing sample was made of naive CD4+ T cells sorted from blood. Subset reported: CD45RA+ positively selected. This TCR came from a man aged 25 to 40 in good health. The chain employs TRBV2 and TRBJ1-1; D unresolved. CDR3 region: CASKNQAGTEAFF. In DNA, the CDR3 is TGTGCCAGCAAGAATCAGGCAGGCACTGAAGCTTTCTTT.